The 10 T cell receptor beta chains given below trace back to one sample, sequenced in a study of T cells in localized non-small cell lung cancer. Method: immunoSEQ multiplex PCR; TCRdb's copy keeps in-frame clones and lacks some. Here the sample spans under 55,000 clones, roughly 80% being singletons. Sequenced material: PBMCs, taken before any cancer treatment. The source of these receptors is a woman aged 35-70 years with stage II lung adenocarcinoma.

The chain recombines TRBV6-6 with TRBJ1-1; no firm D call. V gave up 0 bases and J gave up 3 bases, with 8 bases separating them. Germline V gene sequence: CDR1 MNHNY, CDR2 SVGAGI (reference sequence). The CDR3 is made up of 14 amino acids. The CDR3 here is CASSYSSLDTEAFF. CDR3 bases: TGTGCCAGCAGTTACTCGAGTCTTGACACTGAAGCTTTCTTT.

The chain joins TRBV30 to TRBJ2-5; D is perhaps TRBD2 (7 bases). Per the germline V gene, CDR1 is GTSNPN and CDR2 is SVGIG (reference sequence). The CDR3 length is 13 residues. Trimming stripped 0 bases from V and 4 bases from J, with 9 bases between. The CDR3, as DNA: TGTGCCTGGAGTGTAGGGGGGGGAGAGACCCAGTACTTC. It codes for CAWSVGGGETQYF.

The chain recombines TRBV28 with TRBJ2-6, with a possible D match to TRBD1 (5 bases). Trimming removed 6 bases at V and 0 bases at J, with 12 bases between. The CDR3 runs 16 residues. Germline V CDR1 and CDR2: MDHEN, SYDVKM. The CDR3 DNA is TGTGCCAGCAGCACGACAGTATTCTCTGGGGCCAACGTCCTGACTTTC. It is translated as CASSTTVFSGANVLTF.

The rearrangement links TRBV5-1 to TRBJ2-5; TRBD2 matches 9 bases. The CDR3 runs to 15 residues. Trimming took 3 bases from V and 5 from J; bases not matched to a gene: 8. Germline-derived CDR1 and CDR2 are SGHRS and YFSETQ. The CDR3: CASSSAGGPFETQYF. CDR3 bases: TGCGCCAGCAGCTCCGCGGGGGGGCCCTTCGAGACCCAGTACTTC.

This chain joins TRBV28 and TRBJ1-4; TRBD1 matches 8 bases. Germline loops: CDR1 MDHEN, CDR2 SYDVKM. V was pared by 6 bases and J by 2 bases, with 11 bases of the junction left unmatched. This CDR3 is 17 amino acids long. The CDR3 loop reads CASSPGQGRWTNEKLFF. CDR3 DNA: TGTGCCAGCAGCCCCGGACAGGGCCGTTGGACTAATGAAAAACTGTTTTTT.

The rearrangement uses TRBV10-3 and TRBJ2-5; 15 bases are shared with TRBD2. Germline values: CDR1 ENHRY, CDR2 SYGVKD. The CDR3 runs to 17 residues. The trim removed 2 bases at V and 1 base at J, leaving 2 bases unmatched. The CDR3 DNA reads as TGTGCCATCAGTGAGAGGACTAGCGGGGGGGCCCAAGAGACCCAGTACTTC. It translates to CAISERTSGGAQETQYF.

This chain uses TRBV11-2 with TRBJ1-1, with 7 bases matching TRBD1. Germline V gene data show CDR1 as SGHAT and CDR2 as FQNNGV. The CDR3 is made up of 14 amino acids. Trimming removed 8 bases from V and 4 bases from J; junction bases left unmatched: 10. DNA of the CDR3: TGTGCCAGCCGTGGGCCTCCAGGGGGCACTGAAGCTTTCTTT. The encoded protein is CASRGPPGGTEAFF. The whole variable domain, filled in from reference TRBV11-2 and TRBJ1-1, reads EAGVAQSPRYKIIEKRQSVAFWCNPISGHATLYWYQQILGQGPKLLIQFQNNGVVDDSQLPKDRFSAERLKGVDSTLKIQPAKLEDSAVYLCASRGPPGGTEAFFGQGTRLTVV.

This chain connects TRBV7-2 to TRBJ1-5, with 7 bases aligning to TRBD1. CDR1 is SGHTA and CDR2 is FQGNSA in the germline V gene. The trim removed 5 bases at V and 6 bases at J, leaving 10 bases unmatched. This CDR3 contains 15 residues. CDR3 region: CASSPQTGPSQPQHF. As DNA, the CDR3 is TGTGCCAGCAGCCCACAGACAGGGCCGAGTCAGCCCCAGCATTTT.

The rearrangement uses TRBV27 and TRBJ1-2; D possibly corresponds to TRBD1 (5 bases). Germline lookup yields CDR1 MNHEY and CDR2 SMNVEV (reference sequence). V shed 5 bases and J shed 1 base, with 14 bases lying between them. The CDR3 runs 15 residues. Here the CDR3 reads CASSPRDGYNYGYTF. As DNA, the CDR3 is TGTGCCAGCAGTCCGCGGGACGGCTATAACTATGGCTACACCTTC.

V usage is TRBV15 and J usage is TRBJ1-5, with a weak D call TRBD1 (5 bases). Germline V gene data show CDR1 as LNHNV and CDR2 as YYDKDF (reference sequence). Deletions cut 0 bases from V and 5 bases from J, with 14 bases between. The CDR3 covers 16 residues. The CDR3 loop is CATSRDGGGSDQPQHF. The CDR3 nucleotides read TGTGCCACCAGCAGAGATGGGGGGGGATCGGATCAGCCCCAGCATTTT.